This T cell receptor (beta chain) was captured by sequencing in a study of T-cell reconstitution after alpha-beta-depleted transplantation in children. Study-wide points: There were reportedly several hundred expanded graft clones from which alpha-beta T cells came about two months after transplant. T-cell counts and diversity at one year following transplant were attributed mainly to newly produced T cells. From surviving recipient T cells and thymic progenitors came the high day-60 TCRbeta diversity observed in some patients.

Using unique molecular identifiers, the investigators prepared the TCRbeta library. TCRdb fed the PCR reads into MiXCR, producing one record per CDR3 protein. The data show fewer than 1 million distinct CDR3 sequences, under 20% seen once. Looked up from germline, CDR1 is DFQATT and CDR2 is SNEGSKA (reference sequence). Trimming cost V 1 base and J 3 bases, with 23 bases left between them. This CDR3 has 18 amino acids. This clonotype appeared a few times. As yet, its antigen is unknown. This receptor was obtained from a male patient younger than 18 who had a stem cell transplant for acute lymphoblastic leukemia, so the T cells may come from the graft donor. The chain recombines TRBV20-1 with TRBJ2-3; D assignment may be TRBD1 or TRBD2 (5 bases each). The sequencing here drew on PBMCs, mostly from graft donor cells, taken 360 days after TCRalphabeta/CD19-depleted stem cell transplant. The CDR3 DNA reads TGCAGTGCTAGAGCCGTTCGGGACCTAGCTCGGAATACAGATACGCAGTATTTT. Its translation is CSARAVRDLARNTDTQYF.